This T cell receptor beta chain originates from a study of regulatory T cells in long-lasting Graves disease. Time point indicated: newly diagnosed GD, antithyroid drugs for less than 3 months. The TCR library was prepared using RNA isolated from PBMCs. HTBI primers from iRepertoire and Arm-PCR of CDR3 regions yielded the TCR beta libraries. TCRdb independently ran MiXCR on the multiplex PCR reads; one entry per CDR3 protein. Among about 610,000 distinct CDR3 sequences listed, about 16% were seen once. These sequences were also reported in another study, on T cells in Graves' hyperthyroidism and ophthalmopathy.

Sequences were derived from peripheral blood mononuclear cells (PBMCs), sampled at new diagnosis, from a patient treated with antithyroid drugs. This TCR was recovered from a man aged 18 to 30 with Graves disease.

The CDR3 DNA follows: TGTGCCAGCAGCTTTTCGACTAGTGGAGGCTACAATGAGCAGTTCTTC. Translation gives CASSFSTSGGYNEQFF. This chain joins TRBV11-2 and TRBJ2-1, with D tentatively TRBD2 (6 bases). The V end was cut by 3 bases, the J end by 3 bases, with 15 bases between. CDR3 size: 16 residues. From germline, CDR1 is SGHAT and CDR2 FQNNGV. Filled out from reference TRBV11-2 and TRBJ2-1, the complete variable domain reads EAGVAQSPRYKIIEKRQSVAFWCNPISGHATLYWYQQILGQGPKLLIQFQNNGVVDDSQLPKDRFSAERLKGVDSTLKIQPAKLEDSAVYLCASSFSTSGGYNEQFFGPGTRLTVL.